Following are 23 T cell receptor beta chains from one sample sequenced in a study of blood T cell repertoires in COVID-19. Clones were read by immunoSEQ multiplex PCR, and TCRdb kept only the in-frame ones, dropping some. The sample consists of around 130,000 clones, 77% of them appearing once. The sequenced sample consisted of peripheral blood. Every receptor here comes from a human donor in a cohort sampled during active COVID-19.

J is TRBJ2-5 and V is TRBV11-2, with 7 bases fitting TRBD2. Germline V gene sequence: CDR1 SGHAT, CDR2 FQNNGV. Losses at the gene ends were 6 bases for V and 1 base for J; bases not matched to a gene: 5. The CDR3 loop spans 14 amino acids. CDR3 bases: TGTGCCAGCAGTCCCGGGGGGATCCAAGAGACCCAGTACTTC. Translated, it gives CASSPGGIQETQYF.

The chain joins TRBV7-6 to TRBJ2-1, with unresolved D. CDR1 is SGHVS, CDR2 FNYEAQ, per germline. The V end was cut by 5 bases, the J end by 1 base, with 12 bases between. The CDR3 is made up of 15 amino acids. CDR3 sequence: CASSHVRESYNEQFF. The CDR3 DNA is TGTGCCAGCAGCCACGTCCGTGAGTCCTACAATGAGCAGTTCTTC.

Only one count was recorded for this clone. V usage is TRBV29-1 and J usage is TRBJ1-1; no firm D call. In germline, CDR1 is SQVTM, CDR2 ANQGSEA. This CDR3 is 12 amino acids long. Trimming took 2 bases from V and 3 from J, leaving 7 bases between them. The CDR3: CSVELADTEAFF. CDR3 coding DNA: TGCAGCGTTGAACTGGCAGACACTGAAGCTTTCTTT.

The CDR3 bases are TGTGCCACCCCAGGACAGGGGGCTTCACCCCTCCACTTT. Translated, it gives CATPGQGASPLHF. The chain combines TRBV7-9 with TRBJ1-6, with TRBD1 identical over 11 bases. Per germline, CDR1 SEHNR and CDR2 FQNEAQ (reference sequence). Losses at the gene ends were 10 bases for V and 9 bases for J; bases not matched to a gene: 5. CDR3 size: 13 residues.

This clone was picked up one time. The chain couples TRBV12-3 or TRBV12-4 to TRBJ2-1; the D gene is possibly TRBD1 (5 bases). V was clipped by 2 bases and J by 10 bases, with 9 bases between them. The CDR3 length is 12 residues. The CDR3 here is CASSLPGQEQFF. In DNA form, the CDR3 reads TGTGCCAGCAGTTTACCAGGGCAAGAGCAGTTCTTC.

This clone occurred once. This chain connects TRBV14 to TRBJ2-5, with 11 bases lining up with TRBD2. The CDR3 loop spans 16 amino acids. The ends lost 2 bases at V and 1 base at J; junction bases unmatched: 3. From germline, CDR1 is SGHDN and CDR2 FVKESK. CDR3 coding DNA: TGTGCCAGCAGCCAAAACCTAGCGGGGGGCCAAGAGACCCAGTACTTC. Translated: CASSQNLAGGQETQYF.

This chain links TRBV19 with TRBJ2-7; D unresolved. Trimming cost V 3 bases and J 2 bases, with 14 bases left between them. Per germline, CDR1 LNHDA and CDR2 SQIVND (reference sequence). The CDR3 covers 15 residues. CDR3 nucleotide sequence: TGTGCCAGTAGTATTGGGTCCGGGTTGGCCTACGAGCAGTACTTC. This translates into CASSIGSGLAYEQYF.

The CDR3 loop is CASSLAGGSGNTIYF. The CDR3, as DNA: TGTGCCAGCAGCCTTGCGGGGGGCTCTGGAAACACCATATATTTT. The J gene is TRBJ1-3, the V gene TRBV7-9; D perhaps matches TRBD1 (5 bases). Germline V gene data show CDR1 as SEHNR and CDR2 as FQNEAQ (reference sequence). The CDR3 has 15 residues. V lost 5 bases, J lost 0 bases, and 11 bases lay in between.

The chain links TRBV30 to TRBJ1-4, with D unclear. Trimming shortened V by 3 bases and J by 2 bases, and 7 bases separated the two germline ends. The CDR3 is 13 residues long. Germline lookup yields CDR1 GTSNPN and CDR2 SVGIG (reference sequence). CDR3 coding DNA: TGTGCCTGGAGGGGCAGCACTAATGAAAAACTGTTTTTT. It specifies CAWRGSTNEKLFF.

This clone showed up many times. J is TRBJ1-6 and V is TRBV9, with D unclear. Trimming took 3 bases from V and 5 from J, leaving 3 bases between them. Germline V gene lookup returns CDR1 SGDLS and CDR2 YYNGEE. This CDR3 is built from 12 residues. The CDR3 reads CASSGDNSPLHF. CDR3 bases: TGTGCCAGCAGCGGAGATAATTCACCCCTCCACTTT.

The chain has TRBV5-1 and TRBJ2-7; TRBD2 agrees at 10 bases. The CDR3 has 15 residues. The germline gives CDR1 SGHRS, CDR2 YFSETQ. With V trimmed by 3 bases and J by 6 bases, 9 bases remained unmatched. CDR3 amino acids: CASSSHSGRTAEQYF. The DNA for the CDR3 is TGCGCCAGCAGCTCACATAGCGGGAGGACAGCCGAGCAGTACTTC.

The rearrangement links TRBV7-2 to TRBJ1-2; 7 bases line up with TRBD1. This CDR3 spans 14 amino acids. Trimming at V came to 10 bases and at J to 8 bases, leaving 16 bases not matched to a gene. Germline V CDR1 and CDR2: SGHTA, FQGNSA. In DNA, the CDR3 is TGTGCCACCCCAATAGGAGGGGGCGCTTGGGGCTACACCTTC. Its translation is CATPIGGGAWGYTF.

CDR3 nucleotide sequence: TGTGCCAGCAGACCTAGGGACAGGGATTTCATGAACACTGAAGCTTTCTTT. The encoded protein is CASRPRDRDFMNTEAFF. The rearrangement joins TRBV5-5 to TRBJ1-1; 9 positions match TRBD1. Trimming cost V 5 bases and J 0 bases; bases outside gene matches: 11. This CDR3 is 17 amino acids long. Germline V lookup: CDR1 SGHKS, CDR2 YYEKEE (reference sequence).

The table lists this clone with a few counts. This chain uses TRBV6-2 or TRBV6-3 with TRBJ1-1; D not certain. The CDR3 is 12 residues long. V lost 5 bases and J 5 bases, leaving 9 bases between the germline ends. Germline CDR1 reads MNHEY; CDR2 reads SVGEGT. CDR3: CASSRMRTEAFF. The CDR3, as DNA: TGTGCCAGCAGTAGGATGAGGACTGAAGCTTTCTTT.

V is TRBV6-5 and J is TRBJ2-1; D possibly corresponds to TRBD1 (6 bases). This CDR3 region has 16 residues. Trimming cost V 0 bases and J 2 bases, with 11 bases left between them. Germline V gene lookup returns CDR1 MNHEY and CDR2 SVGAGI. This CDR3 is CASSYSKSGAYNEQFF. Written as DNA, the CDR3 is TGTGCCAGCAGTTACTCGAAATCAGGGGCCTACAATGAGCAGTTCTTC.

The gene calls are TRBV20-1 and TRBJ2-5, with D possibly being TRBD2 (5 bases). The CDR3 runs 12 residues. Germline CDR1 reads DFQATT; CDR2 reads SNEGSKA (reference sequence). V was shortened by 3 bases and J by 7 bases, with 12 bases between the two germline ends. CDR3 amino acids: CSASAGEVTQYF. CDR3 DNA: TGCAGTGCTAGTGCCGGGGAAGTGACCCAGTACTTC.

The chain carries TRBV5-1 and TRBJ2-7, with D tentatively TRBD2 (6 bases). The CDR3 has 16 amino acids. Germline loops: CDR1 SGHRS, CDR2 YFSETQ. V was trimmed by 4 bases and J by 3 bases, leaving 20 bases between them. For the CDR3, the DNA is TGCGCCAGCAGCAACGGATGGGGGACTGAGGGCTACGAGCAGTACTTC. This encodes CASSNGWGTEGYEQYF.

CDR3 sequence (DNA): TGTGCCTGGAGTCAAATGAACACTGAAGCTTTCTTT. Its translation is CAWSQMNTEAFF. This rearrangement joins TRBV30 to TRBJ1-1, with no clear D. Germline assignment: CDR1 GTSNPN and CDR2 SVGIG (reference sequence). The CDR3 totals 12 residues. V dropped 2 bases and J dropped 0 bases, with 4 bases sitting between them.

The chain recombines TRBV11-3 with TRBJ2-5; 9 bases align to TRBD1. With V trimmed by 3 bases and J by 4 bases, 6 bases remained unmatched. CDR3 size: 15 residues. Looked up from germline, CDR1 is SGHNT and CDR2 is YENEEA. This CDR3 is CASSFLGQGPETQYF. CDR3 coding DNA: TGTGCCAGCAGCTTCCTAGGACAGGGGCCAGAGACCCAGTACTTC.

Regarding this clone: Other DNA sequences in this sample translate to the same CDR3. V gene TRBV5-4 combines with J gene TRBJ1-5; D is unclear. The CDR3 covers 15 residues. Germline V lookup: CDR1 SGHNT, CDR2 YYREEE (reference sequence). V lost 0 bases and J lost 1, with 8 bases in between. The CDR3: CASSLEPGSNQPQHF. The CDR3 DNA is TGTGCCAGCAGCTTGGAACCGGGGAGCAATCAGCCCCAGCATTTT.

The chain employs TRBV2 and TRBJ2-7, with TRBD2 identical over 8 bases. The V gene end was trimmed by 3 bases and the J gene end by 4 bases; junction bases not matched to a gene: 5. Looked up from germline, CDR1 is SNHLY and CDR2 is FYNNEI. This CDR3 comprises 14 residues. DNA of the CDR3: TGTGCCAGCAGTGAGTCCAGCGGGGGTTACGAGCAGTACTTC. It is translated as CASSESSGGYEQYF.

J is TRBJ2-7 and V is TRBV5-6; no definite D call. Per the germline V gene, CDR1 is SGHDT and CDR2 is YYEEEE. The length of the CDR3 is 13 residues. V lost 4 bases, J lost 4 bases, and 12 bases lay in between. In DNA form, the CDR3 reads TGTGCCAGCAGCCCCGTGGGCAGTTACGAGCAGTACTTC. It translates to CASSPVGSYEQYF.

The CDR3 DNA reads TGTGCCAGCAGCTCCCAACTATCAGGGCCGGCTTTCTTT. Encoded protein: CASSSQLSGPAFF. The V and J genes are TRBV11-3 and TRBJ1-1; D possibly corresponds to TRBD1 (5 bases). The CDR3 has 13 amino acids. The V end was cut by 4 bases, the J end by 11 bases, with 17 bases between. Germline lookup yields CDR1 SGHNT and CDR2 YENEEA.